The table lists the clone carrying this T cell receptor beta chain with many counts. Its antigen remains unidentified. This table comes from immunoSEQ multiplex PCR, and its TCRdb copy is limited to in-frame clones, with some not included. The sample yields tens of thousands of clones, 84% seen once. The data originate from a study of OX40 agonist ivuxolimab in advanced cancers. Anyone with autoimmune disease history or systemic immunosuppression was excluded. This CDR3 is built from 15 residues. J gave up 4 bases and V 3 bases, and 8 bases lay outside the gene matches. Looked up from germline, CDR1 is SNHLY and CDR2 is FYNNEI. The study's findings and limits: Among the lowest levels of clonal expansion were found in partial responders at 0.1-3.0 mg/kg.

This specimen was CD4+ or CD8+ T cells sorted from blood, taken in a trial of the OX40 agonist ivuxolimab. The chain is built from TRBV2 and TRBJ1-2, with 7 bases identical to TRBD1. The receptor's source is an adult with an advanced solid tumor such as melanoma, head and neck, liver or kidney cancer. CDR3 sequence: CASSEHFGTAYGYTF. Written as DNA, the CDR3 is TGTGCCAGCAGTGAGCACTTCGGGACAGCCTATGGCTACACCTTC.